This passage covers 11 T cell receptor beta chains from one sample sequenced in a study of cytomegalovirus exposure and HLA in healthy donors. 60 Vbeta and 13 Jbeta primers were used in PCR. The assay was immunoSEQ multiplex PCR, and TCRdb's table has in-frame clones only and misses some. The sample consists of 100,000 or so clones, around 79% of them appearing once. Sequencing used PBMCs. The receptor source for this set is a woman aged 40 to 50 in good health and CMV-seronegative.

The rearrangement joins TRBV28 to TRBJ1-2, with no clear D. Trimming took 7 bases from V and 4 from J, leaving 16 bases between them. The germline CDR1 and CDR2 sequences are MDHEN and SYDVKM. The CDR3 consists of 14 residues. The CDR3, as DNA: TGTGCCAGCACTGGGCTTGGCAGTGGCTATGGCTACACCTTC. This codes for CASTGLGSGYGYTF.

A note on this clone: Other DNA sequences in the same sample also yield this CDR3. This rearrangement joins TRBV5-1 to TRBJ1-1; TRBD1 is a possible D gene (5 bases). From germline, CDR1 is SGHRS and CDR2 YFSETQ. The V end was cut by 0 bases, the J end by 2 bases, with 8 bases between. The CDR3 contains 14 residues. The CDR3 spells CASSLGTGNTEAFF. The CDR3 nucleotides are TGCGCCAGCAGCTTGGGCACAGGAAACACTGAAGCTTTCTTT.

V and J are TRBV21-1 and TRBJ2-7; the DNA was not compared with TRBD1, the D call given in the table. TRBV21-1 is a pseudogene segment. The CDR3 spans 14 residues. CDR3 region: CASSKVARSYEQYF. In DNA, the CDR3 is TGTGCCAGCAGCAAAGTGGCCAGATCCTACGAGCAGTACTTC.

The chain carries TRBV27 and TRBJ1-2; 8 nucleotides line up with TRBD1. The germline V gene encodes CDR1 MNHEY and CDR2 SMNVEV (reference sequence). This CDR3 has 14 amino acids. The J segment lost 2 bases and the V segment lost 6 bases, leaving 5 bases of the junction unmatched. CDR3: CASSGTGKNYGYTF. The CDR3 DNA follows: TGTGCCAGCAGCGGGACAGGAAAAAACTATGGCTACACCTTC.

The rearrangement uses TRBV6-1 and TRBJ2-1; 8 nucleotides align to TRBD2. The V gene's germline CDR1 is MNHNS and CDR2 SASEGT. The CDR3 runs 16 residues. J gave up 5 bases and V 4 bases, and 10 bases lay outside the gene matches. This CDR3 reads CASSVLGGGPDNEQFF. In DNA, the CDR3 is TGTGCCAGCAGTGTCCTTGGCGGGGGGCCCGACAATGAGCAGTTCTTC.

V and J are TRBV5-5 and TRBJ2-2; TRBD1 aligns across 8 bases. The J segment lost 0 bases and the V segment lost 3 bases, leaving 10 bases of the junction unmatched. Germline CDR1 and CDR2: SGHKS and YYEKEE (reference sequence). This CDR3 contains 18 residues. Here the CDR3 DNA reads TGTGCCAGCAGCTCGCGGACAGGGTTGAGGTCGAACACCGGGGAGCTGTTTTTT. Its protein product is CASSSRTGLRSNTGELFF.

The chain links TRBV7-2 to TRBJ2-3; a weak D match, TRBD1 (6 bases). The V and J ends lost 4 bases and 9 bases respectively, with 14 bases between them. The V gene's germline CDR1 is SGHTA and CDR2 FQGNSA. CDR3 size: 13 residues. The CDR3 DNA reads TGTGCCAGCAGCTCCCTGGGGGCCCGAACGCAGTATTTT. Translating gives CASSSLGARTQYF. The variable domain in full, with the rest retrieved from reference TRBV7-2 and TRBJ2-3, is GAGVSQSPSNKVTEKGKDVELRCDPISGHTALYWYRQSLGQGLEFLIYFQGNSAPDKSGLPSDRFSAERTGGSVSTLTIQRTQQEDSAVYLCASSSLGARTQYFGPGTRLTVL.

The gene calls are TRBV19 and TRBJ1-5; the match to TRBD1 covers 7 bases. The CDR3 totals 20 residues. Germline V CDR1 and CDR2: LNHDA, SQIVND (reference sequence). V lost 6 bases and J lost 0; bases outside the gene matches: 20. The CDR3 region has the DNA TGTGCCAGTAGACTGAAGCCTCCGGGACAGACCTCATATAGCAATCAGCCCCAGCATTTT. Translating it yields CASRLKPPGQTSYSNQPQHF.

The rearrangement links TRBV6-6 to TRBJ2-7; 10 nucleotides align to TRBD2. CDR1 and CDR2 from the germline V gene are MNHNY and SVGAGI (reference sequence). CDR3 length: 16 residues. V dropped 0 bases and J dropped 3; count of bases not matched to a gene: 5. The CDR3 nucleotides read TGTGCCAGCAGTTACTCCCTAGCGGGAGAGGGCTACGAGCAGTACTTC. Residues: CASSYSLAGEGYEQYF.

J is TRBJ2-1 and V is TRBV11-3; 9 bases are shared with TRBD2. V gave up 5 bases and J gave up 8 bases; unmatched junction bases: 10. The CDR3 covers 15 residues. The germline CDR1 and CDR2 sequences are SGHNT and YENEEA. In DNA form, the CDR3 reads TGTGCCAGCAGCATTTATAGCGGGAGCGGCTATGAGCAGTTCTTC. Encoded protein: CASSIYSGSGYEQFF.

The genes are TRBV19 and TRBJ2-7; 7 bases are shared with TRBD2. Germline V gene lookup returns CDR1 LNHDA and CDR2 SQIVND (reference sequence). The CDR3 runs 15 residues. V was clipped by 7 bases and J by 8 bases; unmatched bases: 17. CDR3 in amino acids: CASKPYSGSAGKQYF. The CDR3 DNA is TGTGCCAGTAAGCCCTATAGCGGGTCAGCTGGAAAGCAGTACTTC.